These 26 T cell receptor beta chains originate from one sample sequenced in a study of Ad26.COV2.S vaccination and SARS-CoV-2 variants. Only in-frame clones appear in the TCRdb table, and some are missing; sequencing was by immunoSEQ multiplex PCR. The sample has over 450,000 clones; nearly 90% are singletons. Described treatment: roughly 18 received Ad26.COV2.S at low or high dose, single or two shots; about 5 received placebo; per-sample allocation not given. Samples were taken on day 63 after the first vaccine or placebo injection. The sequencing here drew on peripheral blood, taken in a trial of Ad26.COV2.S vaccine versus placebo. The receptors here all came from a person between 18 and 65 years old who received the Ad26.COV2.S COVID-19 vaccine or a placebo.

V is TRBV7-8 and J is TRBJ2-1, with 11 positions matching TRBD1. Looked up from germline, CDR1 is SGHVS and CDR2 is FQNEAQ. With 3 bases clipped from V and 7 bases from J, the junction kept 5 bases outside the gene matches. This CDR3 is 15 amino acids long. As DNA, the CDR3 is TGTGCCAGCAGCTTTGGACAGGGGGCGGGAAATGAGCAGTTCTTC. Protein product: CASSFGQGAGNEQFF.

DNA for the CDR3: TGTGCCAGCAGCCAAACAATAAATAACCCCTCTGGGGCCAACGTCCTGACTTTC. Translated: CASSQTINNPSGANVLTF. The genes are TRBV7-9 and TRBJ2-6; D gene unclear. Germline V gene data show CDR1 as SEHNR and CDR2 as FQNEAQ (reference sequence). CDR3 length: 18 residues. The V end lost 5 bases, the J end lost 0 bases, and 17 bases lay between the germline ends.

This chain joins TRBV2 and TRBJ1-3; D gene ambiguous. Germline CDR1 reads SNHLY; CDR2 reads FYNNEI. V was clipped by 2 bases and J by 8 bases, with 7 bases between them. This CDR3 region has 12 residues. As DNA, the CDR3 is TGTGCCAGCAGTGAACGGGAGGACACCATATATTTT. Translating gives CASSEREDTIYF.

The chain is built from TRBV12-3 or TRBV12-4 and TRBJ1-5, with D unclear. Trimming stripped 6 bases from V and 0 bases from J, with 6 bases between. This CDR3 contains 13 residues. Here the CDR3 DNA reads TGTGCCAGCAGCGACGGTAGCAATCAGCCCCAGCATTTT. It specifies CASSDGSNQPQHF.

This chain uses TRBV29-1 with TRBJ1-1; unclear D gene. In germline, CDR1 is SQVTM, CDR2 ANQGSEA. With 5 bases removed from V and 1 base from J, the gap between germline ends came to 5 bases. This CDR3 spans 11 amino acids. The CDR3 is CSVTRNTEAFF. Written as DNA, the CDR3 is TGCAGCGTTACCAGGAACACTGAAGCTTTCTTT. The full variable domain, rest sourced from reference TRBV29-1 and TRBJ1-1, is SAVISQKPSRDICQRGTSLTIQCQVDSQVTMMFWYRQQPGQSLTLIATANQGSEATYESGFVIDKFPISRPNLTFSTLTVSNMSPEDSSIYLCSVTRNTEAFFGQGTRLTVV.

The V and J genes are TRBV6-5 and TRBJ2-5; possible D gene TRBD1, 8 bases. The V and J ends lost 6 bases and 5 bases respectively, with 16 bases between them. This CDR3 is built from 14 residues. Germline CDR1 and CDR2: MNHEY and SVGAGI. CDR3 protein: CASRPQGEGETQYF. The CDR3 coding sequence is TGTGCCAGCAGACCACAGGGGGAGGGGGAGACCCAGTACTTC.

The chain combines TRBV7-9 with TRBJ2-3; D gene ambiguous. Looked up from germline, CDR1 is SEHNR and CDR2 is FQNEAQ (reference sequence). The V end was cut by 4 bases, the J end by 4 bases, with 15 bases between. The CDR3 runs to 15 residues. CDR3 bases: TGTGCCAGCAGCTGGCAGGCCTTGGGCCCAGATACGCAGTATTTT. It encodes CASSWQALGPDTQYF.

V usage is TRBV28 and J usage is TRBJ1-4; no definite D call. V lost 10 bases, J lost 4 bases, and 13 bases lay in between. The V gene's germline CDR1 is MDHEN and CDR2 SYDVKM. The CDR3 totals 13 residues. The CDR3 spells CATQRRHNEKLFF. As DNA, the CDR3 is TGTGCCACCCAGCGGAGACATAATGAAAAACTGTTTTTT. Full variable domain (outside the CDR3, taken from reference TRBV28 and TRBJ1-4): DVKVTQSSRYLVKRTGEKVFLECVQDMDHENMFWYRQDPGLGLRLIYFSYDVKMKEKGDIPEGYSVSREKKERFSLILESASTNQTSMYLCATQRRHNEKLFFGSGTQLSVL.

This clone was seen more than once but under ten times. The chain recombines TRBV7-2 with TRBJ2-7, with D perhaps TRBD1 (5 bases). The CDR3 runs to 13 residues. V lost 1 base, J lost 6 bases, and 10 bases lay in between. Germline V gives CDR1 SGHTA, CDR2 FQGNSA. CDR3 sequence: CASSLGRVFEQYF. CDR3 coding DNA: TGTGCCAGCAGCTTAGGCAGGGTTTTCGAGCAGTACTTC.

The chain couples TRBV6-1 to TRBJ1-1; TRBD1 matches 7 bases. Germline loops: CDR1 MNHNS, CDR2 SASEGT. The trim removed 2 bases at V and 4 bases at J, leaving 4 bases unmatched. The CDR3 length is 14 residues. The CDR3 is CASSEYEGATEAFF. The CDR3 DNA is TGTGCCAGCAGTGAATACGAGGGGGCCACTGAAGCTTTCTTT.

Of note for this clone: A junction boundary mismatches the germline segment, possibly from a read error. The chain recombines TRBV27 with TRBJ2-7; 10 nucleotides align to TRBD2. The CDR3 runs 14 residues. Germline CDR1 is MNHEY and CDR2 is SMNVEV (reference sequence). The chain's CDR3 is CASSFTWLAGVPNF. CDR3 sequence (DNA): TGTGCCAGCAGTTTTACGTGGCTAGCGGGAGTCCCAAACTTC.

The chain carries TRBV18 and TRBJ2-7, with D unclear. CDR1 and CDR2 (germline): KGHSH, LQKENI. The CDR3 is made up of 18 amino acids. Trimming cost V 2 bases and J 3 bases, with 23 bases left between them. The CDR3 DNA is TGTGCCAGCTCACCATATGGTCCCTCGGCCCCAAGGTACTACGAGCAGTACTTC. It encodes CASSPYGPSAPRYYEQYF.

The J gene is TRBJ2-3, the V gene TRBV7-2; 7 nucleotides align to TRBD2. CDR1 is SGHTA and CDR2 is FQGNSA in the germline V gene. This CDR3 is built from 15 residues. V lost 4 bases, J lost 2 bases, and 6 bases stayed unmatched. The CDR3: CASSSGGGPTDTQYF. The CDR3 DNA follows: TGTGCCAGCAGCTCCGGGGGAGGGCCCACAGATACGCAGTATTTT.

The chain employs TRBV19 and TRBJ1-1; D is unresolved. Germline-derived CDR1 and CDR2 are LNHDA and SQIVND (reference sequence). The CDR3 sequence is 13 residues long. V lost 1 base, J lost 7 bases, and 10 bases lay in between. CDR3 sequence (DNA): TGTGCCAGTAGTATAGGCGGGAGGCTTGAAGCTTTCTTT. Translated, it gives CASSIGGRLEAFF. Supplemented by reference TRBV19 and TRBJ1-1, the full variable domain reads DGGITQSPKYLFRKEGQNVTLSCEQNLNHDAMYWYRQDPGQGLRLIYYSQIVNDFQKGDIAEGYSVSREKKESFPLTVTSAQKNPTAFYLCASSIGGRLEAFFGQGTRLTVV.

This rearrangement joins TRBV27 to TRBJ2-1, with 12 nucleotides matching TRBD1. The germline V gene encodes CDR1 MNHEY and CDR2 SMNVEV (reference sequence). The junction had 8 bases not matched to a gene; V was cut back by 5 bases and J by 6 bases. This CDR3 has 16 residues. As DNA, the CDR3 is TGTGCCAGCAGTCCCCGGGACAGGGGGCTGATCAATGAGCAGTTCTTC. Protein product: CASSPRDRGLINEQFF.

The chain couples TRBV24-1 to TRBJ2-7; TRBD2 agrees at 7 bases. The V segment lost 4 bases and the J segment 3 bases; nucleotides outside the gene matches: 8. Germline assignment: CDR1 KGHDR and CDR2 SFDVKD. This CDR3 spans 15 amino acids. The CDR3 nucleotides are TGTGCCACCAGTGACCCTAGCGGCGGGGTCTACGAGCAGTACTTC. It specifies CATSDPSGGVYEQYF.

CDR3 nucleotide sequence: TGTGCCAGCAGCATAAGAGACAGATACGAGCAGTACTTC. Translation: CASSIRDRYEQYF. The genes are TRBV6-5 and TRBJ2-7, with D tentatively TRBD1 (5 bases). The CDR3 has 13 residues. CDR1 and CDR2 (germline): MNHEY, SVGAGI. Trimming cost V 6 bases and J 4 bases, with 13 bases left between them.

The chain has TRBV15 and TRBJ2-1, with 10 bases matching TRBD2. Trimming cost V 0 bases and J 16 bases; bases outside gene matches: 6. Germline values: CDR1 LNHNV, CDR2 YYDKDF (reference sequence). The CDR3 spans 13 residues. The CDR3 DNA reads as TGTGCCACCAGCAGAGATCGAGCGGGAGGGCCCTTCTTC. This codes for CATSRDRAGGPFF.

This chain connects TRBV6-5 to TRBJ1-3; D unclear. Germline V gene sequence: CDR1 MNHEY, CDR2 SVGAGI. This CDR3 region has 14 residues. Deletions cut 1 base from V and 0 bases from J, with 4 bases between. Written as DNA, the CDR3 is TGTGCCAGCAGTTACTATAGCTCTGGAAACACCATATATTTT. Amino acid sequence: CASSYYSSGNTIYF.

The rearrangement uses TRBV28 and TRBJ1-3; no definite D call. Germline V gives CDR1 MDHEN, CDR2 SYDVKM. The CDR3 has 14 residues. V lost 6 bases, J lost 3 bases, and 12 bases lay in between. The CDR3: CASRPDTIGNTIYF. The CDR3 DNA is TGTGCCAGCAGGCCAGACACAATTGGAAACACCATATATTTT.

The V gene is TRBV7-9, the J gene TRBJ1-1; unclear D gene. Germline lookup yields CDR1 SEHNR and CDR2 FQNEAQ (reference sequence). CDR3 length: 14 amino acids. Deletions cut 1 base from V and 1 base from J, with 7 bases between. CDR3 coding DNA: TGTGCCAGCAGCTTAGTTCCGGGGAACACTGAAGCTTTCTTT. It codes for CASSLVPGNTEAFF.

The chain is built from TRBV6-5 and TRBJ1-5, with 7 positions matching TRBD1. This CDR3 has 15 amino acids. Losses at the gene ends were 2 bases for V and 6 bases for J; bases not matched to a gene: 7. Germline V lookup: CDR1 MNHEY, CDR2 SVGAGI. CDR3 bases: TGTGCCAGCAGTTACGACAGGGTTAGGGGTCAGCCCCAGCATTTT. Encoded protein: CASSYDRVRGQPQHF.

The rearrangement links TRBV29-1 to TRBJ1-5; 8 nucleotides line up with TRBD1. The germline CDR1 and CDR2 sequences are SQVTM and ANQGSEA. This CDR3 has 13 amino acids. V shed 6 bases and J 4 bases; nucleotides not matched to a gene: 5. The CDR3 protein is CSVRTGRNQPQHF. CDR3 in DNA: TGCAGCGTCAGGACAGGGAGGAATCAGCCCCAGCATTTT. Complete variable domain (other parts from reference TRBV29-1 and TRBJ1-5): SAVISQKPSRDICQRGTSLTIQCQVDSQVTMMFWYRQQPGQSLTLIATANQGSEATYESGFVIDKFPISRPNLTFSTLTVSNMSPEDSSIYLCSVRTGRNQPQHFGDGTRLSIL.

The chain is built from TRBV29-1 and TRBJ2-2; D might be TRBD1 (6 bases). Looked up from germline, CDR1 is SQVTM and CDR2 is ANQGSEA. The CDR3 consists of 15 residues. The germline V and J ends were trimmed by 5 bases and 7 bases, with 20 bases remaining between them. The CDR3 DNA follows: TGCAGCGTTCACACCACATCAGGGGTGGTCGGGGAGCTGTTTTTT. Its protein product is CSVHTTSGVVGELFF.

This chain connects TRBV6-5 to TRBJ2-7, with 7 bases identical to TRBD1. Trimming at V came to 5 bases and at J to 2 bases, leaving 3 bases not matched to a gene. CDR1 MNHEY and CDR2 SVGAGI come from the germline V gene. The CDR3 totals 13 residues. Written as DNA, the CDR3 is TGTGCCAGCAGTCGACAGGGCCCCTACGAGCAGTACTTC. This encodes CASSRQGPYEQYF.

This rearrangement joins TRBV19 to TRBJ1-5; D call uncertain. This CDR3 comprises 16 residues. Trimming removed 1 base from V and 0 bases from J, with 10 bases in between. Germline V gene data show CDR1 as LNHDA and CDR2 as SQIVND (reference sequence). The CDR3 loop reads CASSIGGTYSNQPQHF. The CDR3 region has the DNA TGTGCCAGTAGTATAGGTGGTACTTATAGCAATCAGCCCCAGCATTTT. Full variable domain (outside the CDR3, taken from reference TRBV19 and TRBJ1-5): DGGITQSPKYLFRKEGQNVTLSCEQNLNHDAMYWYRQDPGQGLRLIYYSQIVNDFQKGDIAEGYSVSREKKESFPLTVTSAQKNPTAFYLCASSIGGTYSNQPQHFGDGTRLSIL.